The 13 T cell receptor beta chains given below trace back to one sample, sequenced in a study of T-cell memory formation after mild COVID-19. TCRdb processed the 5' RACE reads anew with MiXCR; each CDR3 protein has one entry. This sample carries some 350,000 distinct CDR3 sequences, approximately 12% of them seen once, and the ten largest clones take 20% to 25%. Sequenced sample: PBMCs or a T cell subset sorted from them (not recorded which). These receptors were collected from a man younger than 35 who had mild COVID-19 (a few samples of this study predate the infection). Cell type and time point are not known.

The chain combines TRBV5-1 with TRBJ1-5, with TRBD1 identical over 10 bases. J was trimmed by 9 bases and V by 4 bases; bases with no gene match: 4. The germline CDR1 and CDR2 sequences are SGHRS and YFSETQ. The CDR3 consists of 13 residues. CDR3 DNA sequence: TGCGCCAGCAGCCGGACAGGGGGAAGGCCCCAGCATTTT. Translating gives CASSRTGGRPQHF. Based on the CDR3 plus reference TRBV5-1 and TRBJ1-5, the full variable domain is KAGVTQTPRYLIKTRGQQVTLSCSPISGHRSVSWYQQTPGQGLQFLFEYFSETQRNKGNFPGRFSGRQFSNSRSEMNVSTLELGDSALYLCASSRTGGRPQHFGDGTRLSIL.

The chain links TRBV4-1 to TRBJ2-3, with 10 positions matching TRBD2. CDR1 MGHRA and CDR2 YSYEKL come from the germline V gene. J gave up 1 base and V 5 bases, and 6 bases lay outside the gene matches. The CDR3 has 16 residues. CDR3 bases: TGCGCCAGCAGCGCCCTAGCGGGGGTGGGCACAGATACGCAGTATTTT. Translation gives CASSALAGVGTDTQYF.

Remarks on this clonotype: The junction departs from the called germline gene at one end, perhaps through a read error. The genes are TRBV28 and TRBJ2-3; 8 positions match TRBD2. The CDR3 sequence is 17 residues long. Germline CDR1 and CDR2: MDHEN and SYDVKM. CDR3 amino acids: CASSPLIRAGGTDTQYF. The CDR3 DNA reads as TGTGCCAGCAGCCCCCTTATTCGGGCGGGGGGCACGGATACGCAGTATTTT.

The chain carries TRBV28 and TRBJ2-3; D is perhaps TRBD1 or TRBD2 (5 bases each). The germline V gene has CDR1 MDHEN and CDR2 SYDVKM. Trimming took 5 bases from V and 5 from J, leaving 14 bases between them. The CDR3 runs to 14 residues. The CDR3 nucleotides read TGTGCCAGCAGTCCCCGGGGCAAGGGAGATACGCAGTATTTT. Amino acid sequence: CASSPRGKGDTQYF.

The V and J genes are TRBV4-3 and TRBJ2-7, with D unclear. Germline V CDR1 and CDR2: LGHNA, YSLEER. The germline V and J ends were trimmed by 0 bases and 3 bases, with 9 bases remaining between them. This CDR3 has 14 residues. CDR3 sequence reads: CASSQDTADYEQYF. The CDR3 nucleotides are TGCGCCAGCAGCCAAGATACGGCGGACTACGAGCAGTACTTC.

This clonotype was counted only a few times. The chain couples TRBV20-1 to TRBJ1-2; D uncertain. This CDR3 is built from 15 residues. CDR1 and CDR2 (germline): DFQATT, SNEGSKA (reference sequence). V lost 1 base and J lost 4, with 16 bases in between. The chain's CDR3 is CSARVPPDSGYGYTF. CDR3 DNA: TGCAGTGCTAGAGTCCCACCGGACTCCGGCTATGGCTACACCTTC.

There are many counts of this clonotype. J is TRBJ1-1 and V is TRBV29-1; TRBD1 matches at 8 bases. V lost 4 bases, J lost 5 bases, and 6 bases stayed unmatched. This CDR3 is built from 13 residues. Germline CDR1 reads SQVTM; CDR2 reads ANQGSEA. The CDR3 protein is CSVAGQGGTEAFF. The CDR3 region has the DNA TGCAGCGTTGCAGGACAGGGAGGAACTGAAGCTTTCTTT.

This clonotype has a handful of counts. The chain carries TRBV12-3 or TRBV12-4 and TRBJ2-7, with D maybe TRBD2 (6 bases). The V end lost 4 bases, the J end lost 0 bases, and 16 bases lay between the germline ends. The CDR3 totals 16 residues. The CDR3 sequence: CASSSLAKEYSYEQYF. The CDR3 DNA sequence: TGTGCCAGCAGTTCCCTAGCGAAGGAATACTCCTACGAGCAGTACTTC.

The chain employs TRBV5-1 and TRBJ2-5; 7 bases map to TRBD1. Germline V gene lookup returns CDR1 SGHRS and CDR2 YFSETQ. CDR3 length: 14 residues. The J segment lost 5 bases and the V segment lost 5 bases, leaving 9 bases of the junction unmatched. CDR3 DNA: TGCGCCAGCAGTTCGATATCGACAGGGGAGACCCAGTACTTC. Its translation is CASSSISTGETQYF.

This clonotype was recorded a few times. V and J are TRBV9 and TRBJ1-6; 11 bases fit TRBD1. V lost 2 bases, J lost 8 bases, and 0 bases stayed unmatched. Germline V gene data show CDR1 as SGDLS and CDR2 as YYNGEE. The CDR3 is 14 amino acids. The CDR3 DNA sequence: TGTGCCAGCAGCGTGGGACAGGGGGATTCACCCCTCCACTTT. Its translation: CASSVGQGDSPLHF.

The chain employs TRBV4-3 and TRBJ1-4; TRBD1 matches at 12 bases. CDR1 LGHNA and CDR2 YSLEER come from the germline V gene. This CDR3 region has 16 residues. The V gene end was trimmed by 0 bases and the J gene end by 13 bases; junction bases not matched to a gene: 9. DNA of the CDR3: TGCGCCAGCAGCCAAGACTCTGGGACAGGGGGCGTAAGACTGTTTTTT. The encoded protein is CASSQDSGTGGVRLFF.

In this sample, this clonotype turned up a few times. The chain couples TRBV4-2 to TRBJ1-6; no firm D call. From germline, CDR1 is LGHNA and CDR2 YNFKEQ. This CDR3 spans 16 amino acids. The V end lost 0 bases, the J end lost 6 bases, and 12 bases lay between the germline ends. In DNA, the CDR3 is TGTGCCAGCAGCCAAGACAGATCGGGTGTTAATTCACCCCTCCACTTT. It encodes CASSQDRSGVNSPLHF.

This clonotype was seen repeatedly, ten times or more. The gene calls are TRBV5-1 and TRBJ2-5, with D hard to call. From germline, CDR1 is SGHRS and CDR2 YFSETQ. The length of the CDR3 is 15 residues. Trimming removed 6 bases from V and 4 bases from J, with 19 bases in between. CDR3 protein: CASTEGRPSAETQYF. The CDR3 coding sequence is TGCGCCAGCACCGAAGGACGCCCGTCGGCAGAGACCCAGTACTTC.